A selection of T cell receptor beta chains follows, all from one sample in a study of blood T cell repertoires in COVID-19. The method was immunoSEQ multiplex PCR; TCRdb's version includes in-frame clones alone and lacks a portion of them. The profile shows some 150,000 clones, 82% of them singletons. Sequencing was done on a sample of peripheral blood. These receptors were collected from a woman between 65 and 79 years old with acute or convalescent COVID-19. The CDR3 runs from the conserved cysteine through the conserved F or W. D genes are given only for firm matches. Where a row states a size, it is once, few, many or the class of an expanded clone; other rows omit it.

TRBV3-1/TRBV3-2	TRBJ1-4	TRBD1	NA	TGTGCCAGCAGCCAGGTACCGGGACAGGGTCGTGAAAAACTGTTTTTT	CASSQVPGQGREKLFF
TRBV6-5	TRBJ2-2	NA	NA	TGTGCCAGCCACAGGACCTCAAACACCGGGGAGCTGTTTTTT	CASHRTSNTGELFF
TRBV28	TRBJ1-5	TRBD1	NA	TGTGCCAGCAGTTTAAGACAGGGGAGTCAGCCCCAGCATTTT	CASSLRQGSQPQHF
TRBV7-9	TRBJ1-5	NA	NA	TGTGCCAGCAGCAGGGGACGGGATCAGCCCCAGCATTTT	CASSRGRDQPQHF
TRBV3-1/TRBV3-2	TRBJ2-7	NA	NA	TGTGCCAGCAGCCAAGTTGGCGGCCTCTCCTACGAGCAGTACTTC	CASSQVGGLSYEQYF
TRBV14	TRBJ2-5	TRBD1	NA	TGTGCCAGCAGCCGACAGGGAGTTTGGGAGACCCAGTACTTC	CASSRQGVWETQYF
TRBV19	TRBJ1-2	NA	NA	TGTGCCAGTAGTACGACAGGAGCTAACTATGGCTACACCTTC	CASSTTGANYGYTF
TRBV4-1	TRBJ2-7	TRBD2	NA	TGCGCCAGCAGCCAAGCCGGGAGGGACGAGCAGTACTTC	CASSQAGRDEQYF
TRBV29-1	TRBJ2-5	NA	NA	TGCAGCGTTGTGTCGAGGGCTCGTGGGGAGACCCAGTACTTC	CSVVSRARGETQYF
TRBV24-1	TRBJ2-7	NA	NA	TGTGCCACACAGGGCCGCTACGAGCAGTACTTC	CATQGRYEQYF
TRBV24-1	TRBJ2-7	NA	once	TGTGCCACCAGTGATTTGGCGGGAAGGCGGTACTTC	CATSDLAGRRYF
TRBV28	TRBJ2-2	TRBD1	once	TGTGCCAGCAGCCCGCCCCCCGGGACAGGGGAGAAATACGGGGAGCTGTTTTTT	CASSPPPGTGEKYGELFF
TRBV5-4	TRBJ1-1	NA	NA	TGTGCCAGCAGCTTGGATCTTTTGGGCAGTACTGAAGCTTTCTTT	CASSLDLLGSTEAFF
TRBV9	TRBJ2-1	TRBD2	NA	TGTGCCAGCAGCGCGACTAGCGGGGCCTTAGATGAGCAGTTCTTC	CASSATSGALDEQFF
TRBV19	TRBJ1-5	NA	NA	TGTGCCAGCTGGGGCCTGAGCAATCAGCCCCAGCATTTT	CASWGLSNQPQHF
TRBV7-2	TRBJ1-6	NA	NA	TGTGCCAGCAGCTTAGCGCTCGGTAATAATTCACCCCTCCACTTT	CASSLALGNNSPLHF
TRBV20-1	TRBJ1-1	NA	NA	TGCAGTACCACATTACACACTGAAGCTTTCTTT	CSTTLHTEAFF